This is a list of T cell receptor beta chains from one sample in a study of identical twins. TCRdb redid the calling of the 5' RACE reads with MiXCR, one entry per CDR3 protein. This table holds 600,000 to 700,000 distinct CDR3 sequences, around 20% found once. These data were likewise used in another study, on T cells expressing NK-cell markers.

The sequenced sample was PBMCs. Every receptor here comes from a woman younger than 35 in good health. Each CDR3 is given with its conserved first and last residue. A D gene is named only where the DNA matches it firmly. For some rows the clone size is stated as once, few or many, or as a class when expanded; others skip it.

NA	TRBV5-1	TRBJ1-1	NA	CASSLVSPGTEAFF	TGCGCCAGCAGCTTGGTGTCCCCGGGGACTGAAGCTTTCTTT
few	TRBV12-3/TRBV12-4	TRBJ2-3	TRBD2	CASSLGASGNADTQYF	TGTGCCAGCAGTTTAGGGGCTAGCGGGAACGCAGATACGCAGTATTTT
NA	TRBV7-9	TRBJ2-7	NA	CASSSRDPSEQYF	TGTGCCAGCAGCTCCCGGGACCCGTCCGAGCAGTACTTC
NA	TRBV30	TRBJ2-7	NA	CAWRALGDFSSYEQYF	TGTGCCTGGAGGGCCCTGGGGGACTTCAGCTCCTACGAGCAGTACTTC
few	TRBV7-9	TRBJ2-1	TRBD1	CASSPYIGTVINEQFF	TGTGCCAGCAGCCCATATATTGGGACAGTTATCAATGAGCAGTTCTTC
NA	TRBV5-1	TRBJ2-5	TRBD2	CASSLMFGLAGAETQYF	TGCGCCAGCAGCTTGATGTTTGGACTAGCGGGGGCAGAGACCCAGTACTTC
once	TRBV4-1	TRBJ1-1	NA	CASSQVREHEAFF	TGCGCCAGCAGCCAAGTCCGGGAGCATGAAGCTTTCTTT
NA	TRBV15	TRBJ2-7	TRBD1	CATSREKAGGSYEQYF	TGTGCCACCAGCAGAGAGAAGGCAGGGGGCTCCTACGAGCAGTACTTC
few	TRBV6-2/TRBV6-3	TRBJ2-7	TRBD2	CASIPGTSGRYYEQYF	TGTGCCAGCATCCCCGGGACTAGCGGGAGGTACTACGAGCAGTACTTC
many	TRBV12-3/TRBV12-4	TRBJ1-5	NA	CASTVHNQPQHF	TGTGCCAGCACCGTCCACAATCAGCCCCAGCATTTT
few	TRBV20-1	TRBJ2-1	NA	CSASRQAANEQFF	TGCAGTGCTAGCAGACAGGCGGCGAATGAGCAGTTCTTC
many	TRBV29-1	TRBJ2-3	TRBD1	CSVGGTARTDTQYF	TGCAGCGTTGGGGGGACAGCCCGCACAGATACGCAGTATTTT
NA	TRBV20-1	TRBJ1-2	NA	CSAIQQWDYGYTF	TGCAGTGCTATTCAACAATGGGACTATGGCTACACCTTC
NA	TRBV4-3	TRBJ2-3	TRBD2	CASSQEGGSGRLDTQYF	TGCGCCAGCAGCCAAGAGGGTGGTAGCGGGAGGTTAGACACGCAGTATTTT
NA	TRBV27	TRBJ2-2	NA	CASSSAWGSNLGNTGELFF	TGTGCCAGCAGTTCCGCCTGGGGCAGCAACCTGGGGAACACCGGGGAGCTGTTTTTT
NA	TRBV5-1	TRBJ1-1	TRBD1	CASSFLTGGTEAFF	TGCGCCAGCAGCTTCCTGACAGGGGGCACTGAAGCTTTCTTT
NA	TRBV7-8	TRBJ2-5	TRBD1	CASSLPGQGIGETQYF	TGTGCCAGCAGCTTACCGGGACAGGGGATAGGGGAGACCCAGTACTTC
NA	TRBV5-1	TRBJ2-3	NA	CASSSQTTDTQYF	TGCGCCAGCAGCTCCCAGACCACAGATACGCAGTATTTT
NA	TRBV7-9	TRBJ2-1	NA	CASSLEPRDSFF	TGTGCCAGCAGCTTAGAACCCCGCGACTCTTTCTTC
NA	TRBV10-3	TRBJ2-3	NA	CAISDPNTQYF	TGTGCCATCAGTGATCCAAATACGCAGTATTTT
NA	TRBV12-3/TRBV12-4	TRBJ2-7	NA	CASSLDFRFEQYF	TGTGCCAGCAGTTTAGACTTTCGGTTCGAGCAGTACTTC
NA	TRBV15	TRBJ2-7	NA	CATSRGAYEQYF	TGTGCCACCAGCAGAGGGGCCTACGAGCAGTACTTC
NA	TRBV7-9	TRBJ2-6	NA	CASSPWVSGANVLTF	TGTGCCAGCAGCCCATGGGTCTCTGGGGCCAACGTCCTGACTTTC
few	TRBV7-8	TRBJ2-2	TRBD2	CASTKLAGVSTGELFF	TGTGCCAGCACCAAACTAGCGGGAGTTAGCACCGGGGAGCTGTTTTTT
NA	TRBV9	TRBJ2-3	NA	CASSARGVWGTDTQYF	TGTGCCAGCAGCGCGCGGGGAGTATGGGGCACAGATACGCAGTATTTT
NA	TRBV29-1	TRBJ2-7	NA	CSVGVKGASYEQYF	TGCAGCGTTGGGGTTAAGGGAGCCTCCTACGAGCAGTACTTC
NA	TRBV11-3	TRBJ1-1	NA	CASSRSGRSEAFF	TGTGCCAGCAGCCGCTCGGGACGGAGCGAAGCTTTCTTT
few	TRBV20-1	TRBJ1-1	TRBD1	CSAKGQGNTEAFF	TGCAGTGCTAAGGGACAGGGAAACACTGAAGCTTTCTTT
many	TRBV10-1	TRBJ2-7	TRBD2	CASSLAGVNEQYF	TGCGCCAGCAGCCTAGCGGGAGTCAACGAGCAGTACTTC
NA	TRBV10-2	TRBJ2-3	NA	CASSERWAGDTQYF	TGCGCCAGCAGTGAGAGGTGGGCGGGAGATACGCAGTATTTT
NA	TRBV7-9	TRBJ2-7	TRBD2	CASSSGLAGWGEQYF	TGTGCCAGCAGCTCGGGACTAGCGGGATGGGGCGAGCAGTACTTC
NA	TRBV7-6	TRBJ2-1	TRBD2	CASSLGGGVRQFF	TGTGCCAGCAGCCTGGGCGGGGGGGTGAGGCAGTTCTTC
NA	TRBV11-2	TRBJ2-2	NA	CASSLYRVGELFF	TGTGCCAGCAGCTTATACAGGGTCGGGGAGCTGTTTTTT
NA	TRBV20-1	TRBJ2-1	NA	CSAASRRGSYNEQFF	TGCAGTGCTGCCTCGAGGCGGGGCTCCTACAATGAGCAGTTCTTC
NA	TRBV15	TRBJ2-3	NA	CATSSQGWYADTQYF	TGTGCCACCAGCAGTCAGGGGTGGTATGCAGATACGCAGTATTTT
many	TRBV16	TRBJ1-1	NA	CASSQSGRLVNTEAFF	TGTGCCAGCAGCCAATCTGGACGGTTGGTGAACACTGAAGCTTTCTTT
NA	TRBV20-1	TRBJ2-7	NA	CSARDIGEQLGEQYF	TGCAGTGCTAGAGATATCGGGGAGCAACTGGGGGAGCAGTACTTC
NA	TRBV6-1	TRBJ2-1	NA	CASSEVADNEQFF	TGTGCCAGCAGTGAAGTAGCGGACAATGAGCAGTTCTTC
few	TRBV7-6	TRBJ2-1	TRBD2	CASSLANGLAGFVGSYNEQFF	TGTGCCAGCAGCTTAGCCAACGGACTAGCGGGATTCGTCGGCTCCTACAATGAGCAGTTCTTC
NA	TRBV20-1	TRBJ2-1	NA	CSAPGRALDEQFF	TGCAGTGCGCCTGGCAGGGCTCTCGATGAGCAGTTCTTC
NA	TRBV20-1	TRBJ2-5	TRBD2	CSGVAGGKQETQYF	TGCAGTGGTGTAGCGGGAGGGAAACAAGAGACCCAGTACTTC